The subject of this entry is one T cell receptor beta chain. This clonotype has just a few counts. What this receptor recognizes is not known. Base quality data are lacking; no much larger clone is found one base away. The data are from a study of tumor-infiltrating lymphocytes in primary liver carcinoma (dated by TCRdb to between 2016 and 2019). Some background on the complete study: Between late 2015 and 2016, a handful of patients in China with histopathologically diagnosed primary liver carcinoma had their tumors surgically resected. Of the five patients (three men and two women, aged 30 to 69 years), four had hepatocellular carcinoma and one had combined HCC and intrahepatic cholangiocarcinoma. The five patients had tumors staged T1-T3 N0M0, with maximum diameters ranging from roughly 4.2 to 11 cm. Roughly 3.65 to 7.13 million productive TCRbeta reads were obtained per sample, and no significant difference in read depth was found between tissue types. For each liver tumor, the study sampled five regions along with adjacent normal tissue and blood, and applied TCRbeta repertoire sequencing, expression microarrays and whole-exome sequencing. A total of 35 specimens from 5 patients underwent TCRbeta repertoire sequencing, comprising about 25 tumor regions, 5 adjacent noncancerous liver tissues and 5 peripheral blood samples. Reproducibility between technical replicate repertoires was high, with correlation coefficients above 0.98 and mean shared-clone rates about 0.91.

Starting from 500 to 650 ng total RNA, TCRbeta-specific cDNA was produced by reverse transcription with a constant-region primer and ProtoScript II reverse transcriptase. Construction of the TCRbeta libraries relied on three nested rounds of multiplex PCR, following a slightly modified ARM-PCR procedure. A final 25-cycle PCR with Deep VentR polymerase added sample barcodes and Illumina adapters. Before sequencing, amplicons between 200 and 500 bp were purified from gel using a QIAquick gel extraction kit. The TCRbeta amplicons were sequenced with 250-bp paired-end reads on an Illumina HiSeq 2500. On the study's bioinformatics: Quality trimming of reads was performed with Trimmomatic v0.33, and paired reads were merged with FLASH v1.2.11 so that full CDR3 sequences could be recovered. MiGEC v1.2.1b assigned V, D and J germline segments to the rearranged TCRbeta sequences. Clonotype statistics and Shannon-Wiener diversity indices were calculated with VDJtools v1.0.0. To reduce sampling bias, subsequent analyses other than the diversity analysis used only the 250 most abundant clonotypes in each sample. TCRdb cleaned the public reads at Q25 with fastp, built clones with MiXCR and kept in-frame beta chains. Each record represents a unique CDR3 protein, reported with the most common genes and DNA among its rows. It is TCRdb's table, rather than the study itself, that gives the V and J calls and clone size. Recorded for this sample are about 320,000 distinct CDR3 sequences; roughly 60% of them occurred a single time. The ten largest account for roughly 9% of the sample.

The research as a whole found: The top 250 clones accounted for a significantly greater share of the repertoire in tumors than in blood (p = 0.039). Only the TCR beta chain was sequenced, so true repertoire diversity is likely underestimated because unpaired alpha chains were not captured. Bulk unsorted samples precluded comparing CD4+ and CD8+ T cell repertoires. With just a few patients in the study, the authors point out that the findings should be validated in a larger study. Consistent with antigen-driven expansion, pairs of tumor regions showed higher repertoire overlap (mean about 36%) than either tumor-adjacent pairs (roughly 17%) or tumor-blood pairs (around 15%).

TRIzol reagent was used to extract blood RNA from unsorted whole blood, while the DNeasy Blood & Tissue kit provided the germline DNA. Patients had chronic HBV infection and were treatment-naive at sampling. Approximately 4.1 milliliters of peripheral blood were collected into K2EDTA tubes before surgery. The sample was peripheral blood. The origin of this receptor is a man between 40 and 49 years old with primary liver carcinoma and hepatitis B virus infection.

The encoded CDR3 is CASSEPGQGTGELFF. The nucleotide sequence is given as TGTGCCAGCAGTGAACCGGGACAGGGGACCGGGGAGCTGTTTTTT. The chain employs TRBV28 and TRBJ2-2, with 10 middle bases fitting TRBD1. The junction shows trimming of 5 bases on V and 5 bases on J, and the gene matches do not reach 5 bases of it. Spanning cysteine to phenylalanine, the CDR3 consists of 15 amino acids. The kept DNA is CDR3 alone, 45 bases in frame from the first base. From the germline V gene, CDR1 is MDHEN and CDR2 is SYDVKM.